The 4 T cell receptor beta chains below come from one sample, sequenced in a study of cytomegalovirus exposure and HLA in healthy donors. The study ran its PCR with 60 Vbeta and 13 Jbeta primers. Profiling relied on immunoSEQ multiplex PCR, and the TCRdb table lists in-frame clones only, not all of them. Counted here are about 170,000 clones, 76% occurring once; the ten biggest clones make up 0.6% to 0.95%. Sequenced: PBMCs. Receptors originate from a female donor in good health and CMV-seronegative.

CDR3 nucleotides: TGTGCCAGTCGAGACAGGGAAGTCACCGGGGAGCTGTTTTTT. Translating gives CASRDREVTGELFF. The V and J genes are TRBV19 and TRBJ2-2; 7 bases are shared with TRBD1. V lost 8 bases, J lost 4 bases, and 7 bases stayed unmatched. This CDR3 comprises 14 residues. Germline V gene sequence: CDR1 LNHDA, CDR2 SQIVND (reference sequence).

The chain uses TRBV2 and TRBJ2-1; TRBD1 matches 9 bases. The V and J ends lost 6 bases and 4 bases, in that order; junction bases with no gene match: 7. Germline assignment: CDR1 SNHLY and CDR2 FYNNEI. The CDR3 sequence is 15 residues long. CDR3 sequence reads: CASREDRGIYNEQFF. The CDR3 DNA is TGTGCCAGCAGAGAGGACAGGGGTATATACAATGAGCAGTTCTTC.

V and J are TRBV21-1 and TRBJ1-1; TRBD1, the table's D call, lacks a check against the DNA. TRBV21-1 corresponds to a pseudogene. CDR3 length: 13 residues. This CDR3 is CASKVCRNTEAFF. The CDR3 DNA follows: TGTGCCAGCAAAGTTTGCAGGAACACTGAAGCTTTCTTT.

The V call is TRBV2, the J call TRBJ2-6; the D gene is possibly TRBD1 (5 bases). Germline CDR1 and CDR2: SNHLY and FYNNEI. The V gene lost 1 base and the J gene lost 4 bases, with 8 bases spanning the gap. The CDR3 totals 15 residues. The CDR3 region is CASSEEGLGANVLTF. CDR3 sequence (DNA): TGTGCCAGCAGTGAAGAGGGGCTAGGGGCCAACGTCCTGACTTTC. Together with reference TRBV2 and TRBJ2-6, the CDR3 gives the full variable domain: EPEVTQTPSHQVTQMGQEVILRCVPISNHLYFYWYRQILGQKVEFLVSFYNNEISEKSEIFDDQFSVERPDGSNFTLKIRSTKLEDSAMYFCASSEEGLGANVLTFGAGSRLTVL.